A single sample is the source of the 21 T cell receptor beta chains below, sequenced in a study of blood T cell repertoires in COVID-19. The method was immunoSEQ multiplex PCR; TCRdb's version includes in-frame clones alone and lacks a portion of them. Among 250,000 to 300,000 clones listed, about nine tenths were seen once. The source material was peripheral blood. The source of these receptors is a woman in her forties who had recovered from COVID-19.

The chain recombines TRBV7-2 with TRBJ2-5; D remains unclear. V lost 3 bases, J lost 5 bases, and 7 bases lay in between. Germline CDR1 and CDR2: SGHTA and FQGNSA. CDR3 length: 12 residues. The CDR3 here is CASSFSPETQYF. Here the CDR3 DNA reads TGTGCCAGCAGCTTCAGTCCGGAGACCCAGTACTTC.

This clone appeared a single time. The chain recombines TRBV27 with TRBJ2-7; D not certain. From germline, CDR1 is MNHEY and CDR2 SMNVEV (reference sequence). The CDR3 is made up of 14 amino acids. The V and J ends lost 6 bases and 0 bases respectively, with 12 bases between them. The CDR3 reads CASSPRRYSYEQYF. The CDR3, as DNA: TGTGCCAGCAGCCCGAGGCGGTACTCCTACGAGCAGTACTTC.

Comment on this clone: The same CDR3 can be traced to other DNA sequences in this sample. The V and J genes are TRBV5-4 and TRBJ2-7; the match to TRBD2 covers 10 bases. V shed 2 bases and J 2 bases; nucleotides not matched to a gene: 1. The CDR3 sequence is 14 residues long. Germline V gene lookup returns CDR1 SGHNT and CDR2 YYREEE (reference sequence). The CDR3 here is CASSLAGGPYEQYF. The CDR3 nucleotides are TGTGCCAGCAGCTTAGCGGGAGGGCCCTACGAGCAGTACTTC.

The V call is TRBV7-6, the J call TRBJ1-4; TRBD1 is a possible D gene (6 bases). The germline gives CDR1 SGHVS, CDR2 FNYEAQ. This CDR3 region has 18 residues. V dropped 1 base and J dropped 3 bases, with 18 bases sitting between them. The CDR3 DNA reads TGTGCCAGCAGCTTAGTCAGCTTCCGGCAGGGGTCTAATGAAAAACTGTTTTTT. Protein: CASSLVSFRQGSNEKLFF.

The chain carries TRBV5-1 and TRBJ2-1, with TRBD2 matching over 10 bases. Germline CDR1 SGHRS, CDR2 YFSETQ. The ends lost 1 base at V and 2 bases at J; junction bases unmatched: 6. The CDR3 has 17 amino acids. The CDR3 DNA sequence: TGCGCCAGCAGCTTGTCTAGCGGGAGCCTTACCTACAATGAGCAGTTCTTC. It specifies CASSLSSGSLTYNEQFF.

V is TRBV2 and J is TRBJ1-1; D not resolved. This CDR3 has 15 residues. Germline loops: CDR1 SNHLY, CDR2 FYNNEI. The V end was cut by 3 bases, the J end by 0 bases, with 11 bases between. The CDR3 loop is CASSELGHMNTEAFF. Here the CDR3 DNA reads TGTGCCAGCAGTGAGCTAGGTCATATGAACACTGAAGCTTTCTTT.

The chain links TRBV6-1 to TRBJ1-4, with a possible D match to TRBD1 (5 bases). V lost 2 bases, J lost 2 bases, and 12 bases lay in between. Germline-derived CDR1 and CDR2 are MNHNS and SASEGT. The CDR3 runs 16 residues. CDR3 protein: CASSEMQGSTNEKLFF. The CDR3, as DNA: TGTGCCAGCAGTGAAATGCAGGGATCGACTAATGAAAAACTGTTTTTT.

The chain links TRBV28 to TRBJ1-2, with D possibly matching TRBD1 (5 bases). Germline CDR1 MDHEN, CDR2 SYDVKM. Trimming stripped 8 bases from V and 3 bases from J, with 13 bases between. The CDR3 extends over 13 amino acids. DNA of the CDR3: TGTGCCAGCGGGCGGGGCTCCGACTATGGCTACACCTTC. Translation: CASGRGSDYGYTF.

The chain carries TRBV5-4 and TRBJ2-7; unclear D gene. CDR3 length: 11 amino acids. The ends were cut back, 5 bases at V and 1 base at J, with 4 bases in the middle. CDR1 and CDR2 from the germline V gene are SGHNT and YYREEE (reference sequence). The CDR3 nucleotides read TGTGCCAGCAGTTCATCCTACGAGCAGTACTTC. Protein sequence: CASSSSYEQYF.

V and J are TRBV5-1 and TRBJ2-5; 7 nucleotides match TRBD2. The V segment lost 0 bases and the J segment 2 bases; nucleotides outside the gene matches: 7. The germline CDR1 and CDR2 sequences are SGHRS and YFSETQ. CDR3 length: 16 amino acids. The CDR3 reads CASSLVLGTTQETQYF. Here the CDR3 DNA reads TGCGCCAGCAGCTTGGTGTTGGGGACTACACAAGAGACCCAGTACTTC.

As regards this clone: The sample holds other DNA sequences that translate to the same CDR3. V usage is TRBV27 and J usage is TRBJ1-3, with 7 bases matching TRBD1. V lost 5 bases to trimming and J lost 4 bases; unmatched junction nucleotides: 2. The CDR3 runs 13 residues. CDR1 and CDR2 (germline): MNHEY, SMNVEV (reference sequence). The CDR3 DNA reads TGTGCCAGCAGTCCGACAGGGGGAAACACCATATATTTT. Translating gives CASSPTGGNTIYF.

The V gene is TRBV2, the J gene TRBJ1-2; 7 bases are a match to TRBD1. Germline lookup yields CDR1 SNHLY and CDR2 FYNNEI. V shed 8 bases, J shed 6 bases, and the junction held 12 bases outside the gene matches. The CDR3 spans 14 residues. Here the CDR3 reads CASRTGDRHDGYTF. The DNA of the CDR3 is TGTGCCAGCCGGACAGGCGACCGCCACGATGGCTACACCTTC.

The chain is built from TRBV30 and TRBJ1-5; a possible D gene is TRBD1 (5 bases). The CDR3 consists of 14 residues. Germline V gives CDR1 GTSNPN, CDR2 SVGIG (reference sequence). V gave up 1 base and J gave up 2 bases, with 9 bases separating them. The CDR3 is CAWSAGLGNQPQHF. The CDR3, as DNA: TGTGCCTGGAGTGCAGGGTTGGGCAATCAGCCCCAGCATTTT.

The chain carries TRBV10-1 and TRBJ2-4; unclear D gene. The CDR3 consists of 13 residues. With 4 bases removed from V and 3 bases from J, the gap between germline ends came to 7 bases. Germline CDR1 reads WNHNN; CDR2 reads SYGVQD (reference sequence). CDR3 coding DNA: TGCGCCAGCAGTGCCAACAGCAAAAACATTCAGTACTTC. This translates into CASSANSKNIQYF.

The chain has TRBV28 and TRBJ1-2; D call uncertain. The V end lost 6 bases, the J end lost 5 bases, and 7 bases lay between the germline ends. The CDR3 extends over 11 amino acids. The germline V gene encodes CDR1 MDHEN and CDR2 SYDVKM. Here the CDR3 reads CASRTEYGYTF. CDR3 DNA: TGTGCCAGCAGGACTGAATATGGCTACACCTTC.

The gene calls are TRBV4-2 and TRBJ1-6; 7 nucleotides line up with TRBD1. CDR1 and CDR2 (germline): LGHNA, YNFKEQ. V lost 1 base to trimming and J lost 5 bases; unmatched junction nucleotides: 8. CDR3 size: 17 residues. CDR3: CASSQGAGGGDNSPLHF. In DNA form, the CDR3 reads TGTGCCAGCAGCCAAGGGGCGGGAGGGGGCGATAATTCACCCCTCCACTTT.

The chain links TRBV4-1 to TRBJ2-4; 7 bases fit TRBD1. The CDR3 length is 15 residues. Germline V gene data show CDR1 as MGHRA and CDR2 as YSYEKL. Losses at the gene ends were 2 bases for V and 3 bases for J; bases not matched to a gene: 4. The CDR3 region has the DNA TGCGCCAGCAGCCAAACCGGGACAGACAAAAACATTCAGTACTTC. Its translation: CASSQTGTDKNIQYF.

V usage is TRBV5-8 and J usage is TRBJ2-3, with D perhaps TRBD2 (5 bases). This CDR3 is 13 amino acids long. In germline, CDR1 is SGHTS, CDR2 YDEGEE. V lost 5 bases, J lost 1 base, and 8 bases lay in between. The CDR3, as DNA: TGTGCCAGCAGTCGGACTGGCACAGATACGCAGTATTTT. Its protein is CASSRTGTDTQYF.

J is TRBJ2-6 and V is TRBV29-1, with no clear D. V lost 3 bases to trimming and J lost 2 bases, with 8 bases between them. This CDR3 has 14 amino acids. The germline CDR1 and CDR2 sequences are SQVTM and ANQGSEA. This CDR3 reads CSVDPQAGANVLTF. CDR3 coding DNA: TGCAGCGTTGATCCCCAGGCTGGGGCCAACGTCCTGACTTTC.

The J gene is TRBJ2-7, the V gene TRBV28; 10 nucleotides line up with TRBD2. CDR3 size: 15 residues. The V and J ends lost 6 bases and 0 bases, in that order; junction bases with no gene match: 5. Germline CDR1 and CDR2: MDHEN and SYDVKM. The CDR3 coding sequence is TGTGCCAGCAGCCCTCTAGCGGGAGCCTCCTACGAGCAGTACTTC. Translating gives CASSPLAGASYEQYF.

The chain has TRBV25-1 and TRBJ1-1, with 11 bases lining up with TRBD1. J lost 1 base, V lost 6 bases, and 4 bases had no gene match. The CDR3 contains 15 residues. Germline V gives CDR1 MGHDK, CDR2 SYGVNS. The CDR3 region is CASRDRGRANTEAFF. The CDR3 bases are TGTGCCAGCAGGGACAGGGGGCGGGCGAACACTGAAGCTTTCTTT.